This T cell receptor beta chain was profiled in a study of technical replicates of blood from a few donors. The table lists this clone with a count of one. The repertoire was sequenced with immunoSEQ multiplex PCR; TCRdb's copy has only in-frame clones and lacks some. The sample includes about 83,000 clones, 90% to 95% of them seen just once. The receptor comes from a human donor in good health. Sequences were obtained from T cells isolated from PBMCs.

DNA of the CDR3: TGCGCCAGCAGCAGTGCAGGGGTCGGTAATGAAAAACTGTTTTTT. This codes for CASSSAGVGNEKLFF. The chain combines TRBV5-1 with TRBJ1-4, with D possibly being TRBD1 (6 bases). Deletions cut 4 bases from V and 4 bases from J, with 14 bases between. The CDR3 covers 15 residues. Germline-derived CDR1 and CDR2 are SGHRS and YFSETQ.